This T cell receptor (beta chain) originates from a study of T cells in Graves' hyperthyroidism and ophthalmopathy. Hyperthyroidism of Graves' type that showed no ophthalmopathy progression within 18 months was stable. Hyperthyroidism in the patients, aged 18 to 65, was newly diagnosed and under 2 months in duration. PBMCs were derived from 7.5 to 10 ml fresh peripheral blood. Authors of the study amplified TCR beta CDR3 regions from RNA transcripts. The HTBI primer set drove a first-round RT-PCR of the TCR CDR3. Via MiXCR, TCRdb re-called the multiplex PCR reads, giving one row per CDR3 protein. The repertoire includes about 560,000 distinct CDR3 sequences, roughly 17% of them detected once, and more than 15% sits in the top ten. Findings and caveats of the study: The model identified upcoming ophthalmopathy a median roughly 6.5 months ahead of onset.

The V end was cut by 8 bases, the J end by 6 bases, with 17 bases between. The CDR3 has 13 residues. Germline V gene data show CDR1 as MDHEN and CDR2 as SYDVKM. This clonotype was counted ten times or more. What it recognizes is unknown. The sequencing input was blood. The sequence came from a woman in her late teens or twenties with Graves' hyperthyroidism. The J gene is TRBJ2-7, the V gene TRBV28; D unclear. The DNA of the CDR3 is TGTGCCAGCGGATTCGCCACAGCTCGCGAGCAGTACTTC. The encoded protein is CASGFATAREQYF.